These T cell receptor beta chains were read from a single sample in a study of vaccination and CD4 T cells after COVID-19. TCRdb analysed the PCR reads with MiXCR anew, one entry per CDR3 protein. This sample carries about 18,000 distinct CDR3 sequences, approximately 51% of them seen once, and the ten largest clones take roughly 6.2%. Their antigens remain unidentified. The specimen was CD4+ T cells from blood, cultured in vitro. Receptors were obtained from a human donor who had recovered from COVID-19. CDR3s include the opening cysteine and the closing phenylalanine or tryptophan. D genes are given only for firm matches. Clone size, where shown, is once, few, many, or a class for clones that have expanded.

clone_size	v_call	j_call	d_call	cdr3_nt	cdr3_aa
-	TRBV12-3/TRBV12-4	TRBJ1-1	TRBD1	TGTGCCAGCAGCCTACAGGGGAGCACTGAAGCTTTCTTT	CASSLQGSTEAFF
few	TRBV30	TRBJ2-3	-	TGTGCCTGGAGTGGGCTCCGCACAGATACGCAGTATTTT	CAWSGLRTDTQYF
-	TRBV2	TRBJ1-2	TRBD1	TGTGCCAGCAGTCGGGACAGGGAATCGGATGGCTACACCTTC	CASSRDRESDGYTF
few	TRBV20-1	TRBJ1-2	TRBD1	TGCAGTGCTACCGCCGACAGGGTCGGCTATGGCTACACCTTC	CSATADRVGYGYTF
-	TRBV7-3	TRBJ1-6	TRBD1	TGTGCCAGCAGCTCCGGACAGGGATATAATTCACCCCTCCACTTT	CASSSGQGYNSPLHF
-	TRBV10-1	TRBJ2-4	-	TGCGCCAGCAGCCAGGGGCAGGGGAACATTCAGTACTTC	CASSQGQGNIQYF
-	TRBV28	TRBJ1-4	-	TGTGCCAGCCAGGGAAGGAATGAAAAACTGTTTTTT	CASQGRNEKLFF
-	TRBV27	TRBJ1-1	TRBD1	TGTGCCAGCAGTTTATACAGGGGTGGGTTTTCTGAAGCTTTCTTT	CASSLYRGGFSEAFF
-	TRBV10-2	TRBJ2-7	-	TGCGCCAGCAGTGAGTTCGACCGTTTCTCCTACGAGCAGTACTTC	CASSEFDRFSYEQYF
few	TRBV20-1	TRBJ2-3	TRBD1	TGCAGTGCTGTTGACAGGGGGCAGTTAGATACGCAGTATTTT	CSAVDRGQLDTQYF
-	TRBV5-4	TRBJ2-5	-	TGTGCCAGCAGCCGGACTATTGTAGGCCAAGAGACCCAGTACTTC	CASSRTIVGQETQYF
few	TRBV20-1	TRBJ2-3	-	TGCAGTGCTAGCCCGCAGGATACGCAGTATTTT	CSASPQDTQYF
-	TRBV28	TRBJ1-2	-	TGTGCCAGCAGGGTGGCAGGGGAGGATGGCTACACCTTC	CASRVAGEDGYTF
once	TRBV6-5	TRBJ2-5	-	TGTGCCAGCAGTTATGGAGAGGAGGGTCCAGTGGCCCAGTACTTC	CASSYGEEGPVAQYF
few	TRBV27	TRBJ2-2	TRBD1	TGTGCCAGCAACACCCTGCTGGGACAGGGGGCGGGCGGGGAGCTGTTTTTT	CASNTLLGQGAGGELFF
-	TRBV19	TRBJ1-5	-	TGTGCCAGTAGTATCCAGACAGGAATCCAGCATTTT	CASSIQTGIQHF
-	TRBV7-9	TRBJ2-7	-	TGTGCCAGCAGTTTTCCTGGGGGAACTTTCACCTACGAGCAGTACTTC	CASSFPGGTFTYEQYF
-	TRBV7-9	TRBJ2-7	-	TGTGCCAGCAGCCCTGTCTGGAGCTACGAGCAGTACTTC	CASSPVWSYEQYF
-	TRBV28	TRBJ1-5	-	TGTGCCAGCAGCTCGACACTTTTTCAGCCCCAGCATTTT	CASSSTLFQPQHF
-	TRBV4-1	TRBJ1-1	-	TGCGCCAGCAGCCTGGGACGGGCGTTCATGAACACTGAAGCTTTCTTT	CASSLGRAFMNTEAFF
few	TRBV10-3	TRBJ1-5	-	TGTGCCATCAGTGGACATAGCAATCAGCCCCAGCATTTT	CAISGHSNQPQHF
-	TRBV28	TRBJ1-4	TRBD1	TGTGCCAGCAAGCCGCCAGGGGGAGGGGAAGAACTGTTTTTT	CASKPPGGGEELFF
few	TRBV10-1	TRBJ2-5	-	TGCGCCAGCAGTCCAGGGGGCCCGGGGGGGACCCAGTACTTC	CASSPGGPGGTQYF
few	TRBV7-2	TRBJ1-1	TRBD1	TGTGCCAGCAGCCGTACACAGGGGAGGGCTTTCTTT	CASSRTQGRAFF
-	TRBV19	TRBJ1-2	TRBD1	TGTGCCAGTAGTACCCGGACAGGGGGGGGAATCTATGGCTACACCTTC	CASSTRTGGGIYGYTF